A few counts support the clone carrying this T cell receptor (beta chain). Its specificity is not known. The sample is drawn from a study of blood T cells in healthy people across ages. Each sample used at least 7 million PBMCs. A second PCR of roughly 7 to 11 cycles used a sample-barcoded 5' primer and a J-beta primer mix. A template-switch adaptor containing 12 random nucleotides labeled each cDNA molecule. MiXCR was run by TCRdb on the 5' RACE reads, yielding one entry per CDR3 protein. The sample records 1.5 million to 1.8 million distinct CDR3 sequences, about 45% being singletons. Study findings and constraints: Observed TCR beta diversity showed a strong correlation with the percentage of naive T cells as measured by flow cytometry. Getting older went along with TCR beta diversity per million T cells dropping roughly linearly.

The clonotype comes from a woman between 18 and 30 years old in good health. The sequencing input was blood.

This chain's CDR3 is CATRGPRGQRNEKLFF. As DNA, the CDR3 is TGTGCCACCAGAGGCCCCCGAGGACAGCGAAATGAAAAACTGTTTTTT. V usage is TRBV15 and J usage is TRBJ1-4; possible D gene TRBD1, 6 bases. CDR1 and CDR2 from the germline V gene are LNHNV and YYDKDF (reference sequence). The CDR3 covers 16 residues. Trimming removed 6 bases from V and 5 bases from J, with 19 bases in between.